This is a list of T cell receptor beta chains from one sample in a study of shared clonotypes between healthy human individuals. Data came from immunoSEQ multiplex PCR; TCRdb stores just in-frame clones and leaves some out. Among around 990,000 clones, around 77% were seen once, and the ten largest hold about 0.94%. The sequencing input was memory CD4+ T cells from PBMCs. These receptors originate from a man aged 18 to 29 in good health. Some clones in this sample may be carry-over from other donors' samples. The CDR3 runs from the conserved cysteine through the conserved F or W. The D gene is left open where the match is weak. Clone size appears in some rows only: once, few, many, or a class for an expanded clone.

d_call,clone_size,v_call,j_call,cdr3_aa,cdr3_nt
NA,NA,TRBV27,TRBJ1-2,CASSLTVNYGYTF,TGTGCCAGCAGTCTTACAGTTAACTATGGCTACACCTTC
NA,NA,TRBV4-1,TRBJ2-7,CASSPPRGRPYEQYF,TGCGCCAGCAGCCCTCCTCGGGGGAGGCCCTACGAGCAGTACTTC
TRBD2,NA,TRBV9,TRBJ2-1,CASEGLTALNEQFF,TGTGCCAGCGAGGGACTAACAGCGCTTAATGAGCAGTTCTTC
NA,NA,TRBV2,TRBJ1-5,CASSEARGQGDQPQHF,TGTGCCAGCAGTGAAGCGCGGGGTCAGGGAGATCAGCCCCAGCATTTT
NA,NA,TRBV5-6,TRBJ2-7,CASILEQRGGVSYEQYF,TGCGCCAGCATCCTGGAACAGAGGGGGGGAGTATCCTACGAGCAGTACTTC
NA,NA,TRBV7-2,TRBJ2-1,CASSSRGGEQFF,TGTGCCAGCAGCTCCCGGGGTGGTGAGCAGTTCTTC
NA,NA,TRBV19,TRBJ1-2,CASSITAGPYVGYTF,TGTGCCAGTAGTATCACGGCCGGGCCCTATGTAGGCTACACCTTC
NA,few,TRBV28,TRBJ1-5,CASRAASQPQHF,TGTGCCAGCAGGGCCGCCTCACAGCCCCAGCATTTT
NA,NA,TRBV11-3,TRBJ2-3,CASSFSSSDTQYF,TGTGCCAGCAGCTTCTCAAGCTCAGATACGCAGTATTTT
TRBD1,NA,TRBV5-1,TRBJ2-5,CASSGGQGSIRTQYF,TGCGCCAGCAGCGGGGGACAGGGCAGTATCAGGACCCAGTACTTC
TRBD2,NA,TRBV5-4,TRBJ2-3,CAGSASSGSKDTQYF,TGTGCCGGCAGCGCCTCTAGCGGGAGCAAGGATACGCAGTATTTT
TRBD1,NA,TRBV6-1,TRBJ1-5,CASIMTGENQPQHF,TGTGCCAGCATTATGACAGGGGAAAATCAGCCCCAGCATTTT
NA,NA,TRBV6-1,TRBJ1-5,CASSEETDLFNQPQHF,TGTGCCAGCAGTGAAGAAACGGACCTCTTTAATCAGCCCCAGCATTTT
NA,NA,TRBV5-1,TRBJ1-5,CASSVGDGNQPQHF,TGCGCCAGCAGCGTGGGGGACGGGAATCAGCCCCAGCATTTT
TRBD2,NA,TRBV28,TRBJ2-1,CATKLAGVRNEQFF,TGTGCCACAAAACTAGCGGGAGTTAGGAATGAGCAGTTCTTC
NA,NA,TRBV5-5,TRBJ2-1,CASSLSSVSSYNEQFF,TGTGCCAGCAGCTTGTCCTCGGTTAGCTCCTACAATGAGCAGTTCTTC
TRBD1,NA,TRBV5-1,TRBJ2-7,CASSPGQGDYEQYF,TGCGCCAGCAGCCCGGGACAGGGGGACTACGAGCAGTACTTC
NA,NA,TRBV6-1,TRBJ1-5,CASSEGGPRGNQPQHF,TGTGCCAGCAGTGAAGGGGGGCCCCGCGGCAATCAGCCCCAGCATTTT
TRBD1,NA,TRBV15,TRBJ2-7,CATSRAGTVTHKEQYF,TGTGCCACCAGCAGAGCCGGGACAGTTACCCACAAAGAGCAGTACTTC
TRBD1,NA,TRBV10-3,TRBJ2-5,CATIPGTAVFQETQYF,TGTGCCACCATTCCCGGGACAGCTGTCTTTCAAGAGACCCAGTACTTC
TRBD1,few,TRBV2,TRBJ1-2,CASSAGVGQGSYGYTF,TGTGCCAGCAGTGCGGGAGTTGGACAGGGAAGCTATGGCTACACCTTC
TRBD1,NA,TRBV6-6,TRBJ2-2,CASRNRGPAGELFF,TGTGCCAGCCGAAACAGGGGGCCCGCCGGGGAGCTGTTTTTT
NA,NA,TRBV11-1,TRBJ1-1,CASSLGGAGPPRAFF,TGTGCCAGCAGCTTAGGAGGCGCAGGGCCCCCGCGGGCTTTCTTT
TRBD2,NA,TRBV7-2,TRBJ2-2,CASSLARLAGNTGELFF,TGTGCCAGCAGCTTAGCGCGCCTAGCGGGTAACACCGGGGAGCTGTTTTTT
TRBD1,NA,TRBV15,TRBJ1-2,CATSRDPWTGESGYTF,TGTGCCACCAGCAGAGACCCCTGGACAGGGGAAAGCGGCTACACCTTC
NA,NA,TRBV7-8,TRBJ1-1,CASSLGTNSEAFF,TGTGCCAGCAGCTTAGGGACAAATTCTGAAGCTTTCTTT
NA,NA,TRBV6-5,TRBJ2-1,CASSYSTPYNEQFF,TGTGCCAGCAGTTACTCGACGCCCTACAATGAGCAGTTCTTC
TRBD1,once,TRBV28,TRBJ1-1,CASRGTGENTEAFF,TGTGCCAGCAGGGGAACAGGGGAGAACACTGAAGCTTTCTTT
TRBD1,NA,TRBV2,TRBJ2-5,CASSGQVKETQYF,TGTGCCAGCAGCGGACAGGTCAAAGAGACCCAGTACTTC
NA,NA,TRBV10-2,TRBJ1-3,CASSQGSGNTIYF,TGCGCCAGCAGTCAGGGCTCTGGAAACACCATATATTTT
TRBD2,NA,TRBV30,TRBJ2-5,CAWSLGLAGETQYF,TGTGCCTGGAGTCTAGGACTAGCGGGGGAGACCCAGTACTTC
NA,once,TRBV25-1,TRBJ1-2,CASSEYLGGGYTF,TGTGCCAGCAGTGAATATCTAGGGGGTGGCTACACCTTC